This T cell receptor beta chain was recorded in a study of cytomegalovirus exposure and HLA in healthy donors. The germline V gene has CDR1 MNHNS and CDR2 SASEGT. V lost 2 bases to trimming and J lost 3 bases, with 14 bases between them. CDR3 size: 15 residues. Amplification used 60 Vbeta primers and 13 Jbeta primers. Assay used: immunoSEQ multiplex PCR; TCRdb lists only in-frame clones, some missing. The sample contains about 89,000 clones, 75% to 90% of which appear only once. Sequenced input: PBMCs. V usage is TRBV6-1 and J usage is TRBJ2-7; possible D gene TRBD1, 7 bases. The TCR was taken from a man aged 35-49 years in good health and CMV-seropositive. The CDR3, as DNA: TGTGCCAGCAGTGAAAGGGGGGACAGCTTCTACGAGCAGTACTTC. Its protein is CASSERGDSFYEQYF.